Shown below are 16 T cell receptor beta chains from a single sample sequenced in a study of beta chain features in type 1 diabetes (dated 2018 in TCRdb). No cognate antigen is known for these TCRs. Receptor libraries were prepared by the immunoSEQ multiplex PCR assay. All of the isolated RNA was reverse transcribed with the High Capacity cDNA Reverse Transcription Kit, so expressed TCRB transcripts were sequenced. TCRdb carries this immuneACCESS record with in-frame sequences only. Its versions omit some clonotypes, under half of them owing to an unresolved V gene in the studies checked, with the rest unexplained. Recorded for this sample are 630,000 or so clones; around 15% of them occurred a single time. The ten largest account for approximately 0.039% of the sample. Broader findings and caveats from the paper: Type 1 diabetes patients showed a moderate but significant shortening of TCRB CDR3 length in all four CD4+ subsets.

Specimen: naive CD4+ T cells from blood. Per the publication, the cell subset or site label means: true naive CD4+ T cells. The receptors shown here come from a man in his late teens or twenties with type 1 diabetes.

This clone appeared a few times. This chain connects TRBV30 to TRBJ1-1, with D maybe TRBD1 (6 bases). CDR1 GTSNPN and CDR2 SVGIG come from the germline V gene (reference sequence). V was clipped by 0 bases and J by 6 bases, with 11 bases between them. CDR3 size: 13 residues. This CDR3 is CAWSVQGYAEAFF. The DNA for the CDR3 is TGTGCCTGGAGTGTACAGGGTTACGCTGAAGCTTTCTTT.

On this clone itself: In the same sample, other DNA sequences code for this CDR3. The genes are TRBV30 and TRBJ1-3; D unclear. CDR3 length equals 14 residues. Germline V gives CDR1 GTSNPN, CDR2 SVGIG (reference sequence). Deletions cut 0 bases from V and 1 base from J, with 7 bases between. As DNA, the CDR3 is TGTGCCTGGAGTGTTGGGGTTTCTGGAAACACCATATATTTT. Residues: CAWSVGVSGNTIYF.

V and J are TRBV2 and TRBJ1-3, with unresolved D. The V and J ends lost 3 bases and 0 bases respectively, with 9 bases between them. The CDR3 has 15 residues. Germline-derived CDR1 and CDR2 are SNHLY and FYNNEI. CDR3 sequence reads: CASSDGKSSGNTIYF. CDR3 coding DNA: TGTGCCAGCAGTGACGGCAAGAGCTCTGGAAACACCATATATTTT. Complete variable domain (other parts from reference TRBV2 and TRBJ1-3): EPEVTQTPSHQVTQMGQEVILRCVPISNHLYFYWYRQILGQKVEFLVSFYNNEISEKSEIFDDQFSVERPDGSNFTLKIRSTKLEDSAMYFCASSDGKSSGNTIYFGEGSWLTVV.

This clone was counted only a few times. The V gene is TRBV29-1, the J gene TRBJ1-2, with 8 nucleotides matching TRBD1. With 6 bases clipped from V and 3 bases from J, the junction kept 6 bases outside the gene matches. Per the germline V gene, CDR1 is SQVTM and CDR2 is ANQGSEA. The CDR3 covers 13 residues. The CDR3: CSVRPTGDYGYTF. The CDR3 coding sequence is TGCAGCGTACGCCCGACAGGGGACTATGGCTACACCTTC. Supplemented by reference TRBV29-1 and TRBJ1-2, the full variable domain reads SAVISQKPSRDICQRGTSLTIQCQVDSQVTMMFWYRQQPGQSLTLIATANQGSEATYESGFVIDKFPISRPNLTFSTLTVSNMSPEDSSIYLCSVRPTGDYGYTFGSGTRLTVV.

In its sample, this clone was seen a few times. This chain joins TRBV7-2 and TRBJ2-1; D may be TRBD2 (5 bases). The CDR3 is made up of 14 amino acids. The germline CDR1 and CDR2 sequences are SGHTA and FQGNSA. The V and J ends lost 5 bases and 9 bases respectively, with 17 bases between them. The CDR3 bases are TGTGCCAGCAGCCCCCAAGGCGTCCGGGGTGAGCAGTTCTTC. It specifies CASSPQGVRGEQFF.

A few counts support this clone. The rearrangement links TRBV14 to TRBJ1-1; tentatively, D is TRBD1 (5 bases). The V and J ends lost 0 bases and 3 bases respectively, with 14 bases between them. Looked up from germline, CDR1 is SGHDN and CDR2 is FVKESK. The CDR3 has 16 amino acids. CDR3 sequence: CASSQEIRGTYTEAFF. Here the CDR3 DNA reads TGTGCCAGCAGCCAAGAAATTCGGGGGACCTACACTGAAGCTTTCTTT. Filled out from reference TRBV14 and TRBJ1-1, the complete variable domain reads EAGVTQFPSHSVIEKGQTVTLRCDPISGHDNLYWYRRVMGKEIKFLLHFVKESKQDESGMPNNRFLAERTGGTYSTLKVQPAELEDSGVYFCASSQEIRGTYTEAFFGQGTRLTVV.

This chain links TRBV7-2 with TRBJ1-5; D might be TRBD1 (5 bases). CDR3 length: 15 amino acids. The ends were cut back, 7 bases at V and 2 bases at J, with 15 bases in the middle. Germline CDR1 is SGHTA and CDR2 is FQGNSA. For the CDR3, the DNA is TGTGCCAGCACCGAAACAGGAATTGGCAATCAGCCCCAGCATTTT. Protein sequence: CASTETGIGNQPQHF.

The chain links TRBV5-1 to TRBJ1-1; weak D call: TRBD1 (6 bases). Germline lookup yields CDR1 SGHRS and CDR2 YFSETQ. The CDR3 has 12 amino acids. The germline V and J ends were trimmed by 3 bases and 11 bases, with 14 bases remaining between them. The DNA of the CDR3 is TGCGCCAGCAGCTACCCAGGGGAGTCCGCTTTCTTT. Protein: CASSYPGESAFF.

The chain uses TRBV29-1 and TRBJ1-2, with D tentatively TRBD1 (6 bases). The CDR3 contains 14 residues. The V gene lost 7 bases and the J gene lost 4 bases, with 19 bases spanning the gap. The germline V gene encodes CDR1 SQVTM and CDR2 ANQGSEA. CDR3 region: CSAGEGGGLYGYTF. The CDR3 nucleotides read TGCAGCGCCGGTGAAGGGGGGGGCCTCTATGGCTACACCTTC.

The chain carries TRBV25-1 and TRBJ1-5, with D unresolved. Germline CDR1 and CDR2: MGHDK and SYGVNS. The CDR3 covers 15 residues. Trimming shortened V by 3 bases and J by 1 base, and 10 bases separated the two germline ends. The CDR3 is CASSDQIGSNQPQHF. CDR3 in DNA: TGTGCCAGCAGTGACCAGATCGGAAGCAATCAGCCCCAGCATTTT.

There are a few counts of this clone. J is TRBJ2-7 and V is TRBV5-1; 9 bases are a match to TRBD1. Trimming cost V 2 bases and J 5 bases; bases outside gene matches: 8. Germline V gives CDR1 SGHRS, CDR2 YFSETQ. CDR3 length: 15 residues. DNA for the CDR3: TGCGCCAGCAGCTTAGGAGGGACAGGGCCCCACGAGCAGTACTTC. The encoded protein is CASSLGGTGPHEQYF. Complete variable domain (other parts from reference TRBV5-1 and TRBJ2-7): KAGVTQTPRYLIKTRGQQVTLSCSPISGHRSVSWYQQTPGQGLQFLFEYFSETQRNKGNFPGRFSGRQFSNSRSEMNVSTLELGDSALYLCASSLGGTGPHEQYFGPGTRLTVT.

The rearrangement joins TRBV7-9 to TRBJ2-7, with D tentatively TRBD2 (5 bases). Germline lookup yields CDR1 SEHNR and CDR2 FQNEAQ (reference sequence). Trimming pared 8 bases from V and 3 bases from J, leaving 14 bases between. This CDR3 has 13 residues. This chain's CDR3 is CASGRGRSYEQYF. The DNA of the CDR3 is TGTGCCAGCGGTCGGGGAAGAAGCTACGAGCAGTACTTC.

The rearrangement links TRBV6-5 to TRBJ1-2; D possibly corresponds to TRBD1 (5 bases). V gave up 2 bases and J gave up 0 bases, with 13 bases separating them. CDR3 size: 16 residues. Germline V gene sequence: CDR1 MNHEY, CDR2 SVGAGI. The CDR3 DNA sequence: TGTGCCAGCAGTTACGGGGCAGGAGAAGCTAACTATGGCTACACCTTC. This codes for CASSYGAGEANYGYTF.

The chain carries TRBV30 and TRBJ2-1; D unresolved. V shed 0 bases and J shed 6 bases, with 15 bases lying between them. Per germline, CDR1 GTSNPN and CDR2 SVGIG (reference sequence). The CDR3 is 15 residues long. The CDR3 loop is CAWSVWIAPPNEQFF. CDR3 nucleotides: TGTGCCTGGAGTGTGTGGATAGCCCCCCCCAATGAGCAGTTCTTC.

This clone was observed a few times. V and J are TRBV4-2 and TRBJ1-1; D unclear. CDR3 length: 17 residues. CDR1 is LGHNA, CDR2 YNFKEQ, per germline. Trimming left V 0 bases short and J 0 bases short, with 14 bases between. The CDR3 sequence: CASSQDWSDRMNTEAFF. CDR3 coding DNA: TGTGCCAGCAGCCAAGATTGGTCGGATCGGATGAACACTGAAGCTTTCTTT.

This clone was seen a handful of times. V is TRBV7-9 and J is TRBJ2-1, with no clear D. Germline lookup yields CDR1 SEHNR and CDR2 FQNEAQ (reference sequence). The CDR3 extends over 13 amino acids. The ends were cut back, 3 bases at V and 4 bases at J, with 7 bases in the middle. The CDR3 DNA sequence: TGTGCCAGCAGCTTCGGACGTTACAATGAGCAGTTCTTC. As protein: CASSFGRYNEQFF. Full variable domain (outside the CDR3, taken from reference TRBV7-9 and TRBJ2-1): DTGVSQNPRHKITKRGQNVTFRCDPISEHNRLYWYRQTLGQGPEFLTYFQNEAQLEKSRLLSDRFSAERPKGSFSTLEIQRTEQGDSAMYLCASSFGRYNEQFFGPGTRLTVL.